A selection of T cell receptor beta chains follows, all from one sample in a study of T-cell memory formation after mild COVID-19. TCRdb re-analysed the 5' RACE reads in MiXCR, keeping a single row per CDR3 protein. Of roughly 51,000 distinct CDR3 sequences listed, around 7.3% are singletons. Source material: PBMCs or a T cell subset sorted from them (not recorded which). The receptors were gathered from a man aged 18 to 29 who had mild COVID-19 (a few samples of this study predate the infection). Cell type and time point are not known. Both conserved end residues are part of each CDR3. D genes are given only for firm matches. Expanded clones are given a class, and other clones once, few, many or no size at all.

d_call: -
j_call: TRBJ2-2
v_call: TRBV7-9
clone_size: few
cdr3_nt: TGTGCCAGCAGCTTACCTCAGGGGAGTAGCACCGGGGAGCTGTTTTTT
cdr3_aa: CASSLPQGSSTGELFF

d_call: -
j_call: TRBJ1-2
v_call: TRBV20-1
clone_size: -
cdr3_nt: TGCAGTGCCCGAGCCGAATGGACTAACTATGGCTACACCTTC
cdr3_aa: CSARAEWTNYGYTF

d_call: -
j_call: TRBJ1-1
v_call: TRBV6-2/TRBV6-3
clone_size: -
cdr3_nt: TGTGCCAGCAGGGGCGGACTCATAAGGGATGGCACTGAAGCTTTCTTT
cdr3_aa: CASRGGLIRDGTEAFF

d_call: TRBD1
j_call: TRBJ2-3
v_call: TRBV12-3/TRBV12-4
clone_size: few
cdr3_nt: TGTGCCAGCAGTCGGGGACAGGGGACGCAACGTTTT
cdr3_aa: CASSRGQGTQRF

d_call: -
j_call: TRBJ2-1
v_call: TRBV7-2
clone_size: few
cdr3_nt: TGTGCCAGCAGCTTAGTCGGGCCAGGGTCCTACAATGAGCAGTTCTTC
cdr3_aa: CASSLVGPGSYNEQFF

d_call: -
j_call: TRBJ2-1
v_call: TRBV5-1
clone_size: few
cdr3_nt: TGCGCCAGCAGCTTGGAACCTAGGTACAATGAGCAGTTCTTC
cdr3_aa: CASSLEPRYNEQFF

d_call: -
j_call: TRBJ2-2
v_call: TRBV6-4
clone_size: -
cdr3_nt: TGTGCCAGCAGTGAGGATACCCGTTACACCGGGGAGCTGTTTTTT
cdr3_aa: CASSEDTRYTGELFF

d_call: TRBD1
j_call: TRBJ2-1
v_call: TRBV7-9
clone_size: many
cdr3_nt: TGTGCCAGCAGCCTCAACCTTGGACAGGGGGCGTTCTTC
cdr3_aa: CASSLNLGQGAFF

d_call: -
j_call: TRBJ1-5
v_call: TRBV7-8
clone_size: many
cdr3_nt: TGTGCCAGCAGCTGGGGGGGCGTCAGGTTCAATCAGCCCCAGCATTTT
cdr3_aa: CASSWGGVRFNQPQHF

d_call: -
j_call: TRBJ2-3
v_call: TRBV2
clone_size: many
cdr3_nt: TGTGCCAGCAGTGACCTGCTCACAGATACGCAGTATTTT
cdr3_aa: CASSDLLTDTQYF

d_call: TRBD1
j_call: TRBJ1-6
v_call: TRBV4-3
clone_size: few
cdr3_nt: TGCGCCAGCAGCCAAGATTGGGGGACAGGGATACAAACACCCCTCCACTTT
cdr3_aa: CASSQDWGTGIQTPLHF

d_call: TRBD1
j_call: TRBJ1-5
v_call: TRBV12-3/TRBV12-4
clone_size: many
cdr3_nt: TGTGCCAGCAGTCTTAGACAGGGACCCCAGCATTTT
cdr3_aa: CASSLRQGPQHF

d_call: -
j_call: TRBJ1-2
v_call: TRBV6-5
clone_size: few
cdr3_nt: TGTGCCAGCAGTTACTCGCAGGCGGCTGGCTACACCTTC
cdr3_aa: CASSYSQAAGYTF

d_call: -
j_call: TRBJ1-3
v_call: TRBV28
clone_size: -
cdr3_nt: TGTGCCAGCAGTTTACTCACCTCTGGAAACACCATATATTTT
cdr3_aa: CASSLLTSGNTIYF

d_call: -
j_call: TRBJ1-3
v_call: TRBV9
clone_size: -
cdr3_nt: TGTGCCAGCAGCCGGGACACTGGAAACACCATATATTTT
cdr3_aa: CASSRDTGNTIYF

d_call: -
j_call: TRBJ2-2
v_call: TRBV4-3
clone_size: -
cdr3_nt: TGCGCCAGCAGCTACGGAGGGGGGAGGAACACCGGGGAGCTGTTTTTT
cdr3_aa: CASSYGGGRNTGELFF

d_call: -
j_call: TRBJ2-7
v_call: TRBV18
clone_size: many
cdr3_nt: TGTGCCAGCTCAAGTAATGGGGGCTCCTACGAGCAGTACTTC
cdr3_aa: CASSSNGGSYEQYF

d_call: -
j_call: TRBJ1-4
v_call: TRBV5-1
clone_size: few
cdr3_nt: TGCGCCAGCAGCTTAGACATCGGGGATGAAAAACTGTTTTTT
cdr3_aa: CASSLDIGDEKLFF

d_call: -
j_call: TRBJ1-5
v_call: TRBV6-5
clone_size: few
cdr3_nt: TGTGCCAGCAGTTACTTTGGGGTGGGTCAGCCCCAGCATTTT
cdr3_aa: CASSYFGVGQPQHF

d_call: -
j_call: TRBJ1-4
v_call: TRBV11-2
clone_size: -
cdr3_nt: TGTGCCAGCAGCCGACTCAAGGGAGCAACTAATGAAAAACTGTTTTTT
cdr3_aa: CASSRLKGATNEKLFF

d_call: -
j_call: TRBJ2-1
v_call: TRBV7-3
clone_size: many
cdr3_nt: TGTGCCACCAGTTCACAGGGCTATGAGCAGTTCTTC
cdr3_aa: CATSSQGYEQFF

d_call: TRBD1
j_call: TRBJ1-1
v_call: TRBV5-4
clone_size: few
cdr3_nt: TGTGCCAGCAGCGGGGACAGGGCCTTGAACACTGAAGCTTTCTTT
cdr3_aa: CASSGDRALNTEAFF

d_call: TRBD1
j_call: TRBJ2-4
v_call: TRBV12-3/TRBV12-4
clone_size: many
cdr3_nt: TGTGCCAGCAGTTTTCAGGGGGCTCCTGACATTCAGTACTTC
cdr3_aa: CASSFQGAPDIQYF

d_call: -
j_call: TRBJ2-3
v_call: TRBV4-1
clone_size: many
cdr3_nt: TGCGCCAGCAGCCAAGATCCCCCACCAAACGTTGATACGCAGTATTTT
cdr3_aa: CASSQDPPPNVDTQYF

d_call: -
j_call: TRBJ2-2
v_call: TRBV3-1
clone_size: few
cdr3_nt: TGTGCCAGCAGCCATCGACACCTAACATCGGGCGGGGAGCTGTTTTTT
cdr3_aa: CASSHRHLTSGGELFF

d_call: -
j_call: TRBJ1-1
v_call: TRBV16
clone_size: few
cdr3_nt: TGTGCCAGCAGCCGGACACGCACTGAAGCTTTCTTT
cdr3_aa: CASSRTRTEAFF

d_call: TRBD1
j_call: TRBJ1-2
v_call: TRBV7-9
clone_size: few
cdr3_nt: TGTGCCAGCAGCCTCCCGACAGGGAGAGGAGTGGGCTACACCTTC
cdr3_aa: CASSLPTGRGVGYTF

d_call: -
j_call: TRBJ2-1
v_call: TRBV7-2
clone_size: many
cdr3_nt: TGTGCCAGCAGCTTAGTCCGGGGCACTAACAATGAGCAGTTCTTC
cdr3_aa: CASSLVRGTNNEQFF

d_call: -
j_call: TRBJ1-5
v_call: TRBV3-1
clone_size: once
cdr3_nt: TGTGCCAGCAGTCCAGGACCTTCGACGCAGCCCCAGCATTTT
cdr3_aa: CASSPGPSTQPQHF